Given below is one T cell receptor beta chain in context. Germline V gene sequence: CDR1 SNHLY, CDR2 FYNNEI. V lost 2 bases, J lost 8 bases, and 13 bases lay in between. This CDR3 region has 14 residues. Clones were read by immunoSEQ multiplex PCR, and TCRdb kept only the in-frame ones, dropping some. The sample consists of about 530,000 clones, roughly 89% of them appearing once. The sample comes from a study of blood T cell repertoires in COVID-19. At the level of the study: Sample material is recorded as cDNA or gDNA derived from T cells, B-cell-depleted T cells, or PBMCs.

Enrollment of patients from Seattle took place during active infection, with longitudinal follow-up. The rearrangement joins TRBV2 to TRBJ2-4; possibly TRBD2 for D (5 bases). Source material: peripheral blood. The sequence came from a woman between 45 and 65 years old with COVID-19, enrolled during active disease. Written as DNA, the CDR3 is TGTGCCAGCAGTGAAAGGCGCCTCGGGGACATTCAGTACTTC. The encoded protein is CASSERRLGDIQYF.